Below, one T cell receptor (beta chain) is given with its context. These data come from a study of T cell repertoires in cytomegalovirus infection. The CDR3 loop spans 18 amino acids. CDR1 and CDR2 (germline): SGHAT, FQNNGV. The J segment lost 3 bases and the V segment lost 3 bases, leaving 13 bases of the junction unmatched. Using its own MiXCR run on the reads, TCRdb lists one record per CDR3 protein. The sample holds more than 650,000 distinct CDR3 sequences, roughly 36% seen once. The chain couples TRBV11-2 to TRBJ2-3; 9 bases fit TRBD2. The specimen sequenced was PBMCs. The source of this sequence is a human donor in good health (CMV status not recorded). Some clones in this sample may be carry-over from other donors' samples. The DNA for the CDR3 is TGTGCCAGCAGCTTCGGACGGGCGGCGGGAGGGCCAACAGATACGCAGTATTTT. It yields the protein CASSFGRAAGGPTDTQYF.